Below are 2 T cell receptor beta chains sequenced from a single sample in a study of cytomegalovirus exposure and HLA in healthy donors. Both 60 Vbeta primers and 13 Jbeta primers went into the PCR. Clones were read by immunoSEQ multiplex PCR, and TCRdb kept only the in-frame ones, dropping some. The sample consists of approximately 31,000 clones, approximately 87% of them appearing once. Sequencing was done on a sample of PBMCs. These receptors all come from a boy younger than 18 in good health and CMV-seronegative.

The genes are TRBV4-1 and TRBJ1-1; the match to TRBD1 covers 12 bases. The CDR3 is 15 residues long. Germline assignment: CDR1 MGHRA and CDR2 YSYEKL. Germline trimming cut 6 bases from V and 4 bases from J; bases unmatched to any gene: 6. Written as DNA, the CDR3 is TGCGCCAGCAGACCGGGACAGGGGGCGTCCACTGAAGCTTTCTTT. Encoded protein: CASRPGQGASTEAFF.

The genes are TRBV30 and TRBJ2-5; 11 bases map to TRBD1. The CDR3 is 14 amino acids. Germline-derived CDR1 and CDR2 are GTSNPN and SVGIG (reference sequence). V lost 2 bases, J lost 4 bases, and 3 bases stayed unmatched. CDR3 loop: CAWSLDRGLETQYF. The CDR3 region has the DNA TGTGCCTGGAGTCTGGACAGGGGGCTAGAGACCCAGTACTTC.